Below, 18 T cell receptor beta chains from the same sample are listed, as sequenced in a study of CD8+CD57+ T cells in acquired aplastic anemia. Selection for sequencing was limited to patients who had shown CD8+CD57+ cell expansion by flow cytometry. Both TCR beta VDJ combination and CDR3 sequence profiling were carried out. Genomic DNA was the template for this profiling. TCRdb itself ran the reads through MiXCR, one entry per CDR3 protein. Seen here are roughly 280,000 distinct CDR3 sequences, approximately 58% observed once, and the top ten hold approximately 1.2%. The sequenced material came from sorted CD4+, CD8+, or CD8+CD57+ T cells (not recorded which) from PBMCs. These TCRs come from a human donor with aplastic anemia.

The chain uses TRBV7-9 and TRBJ2-7; unclear D gene. The germline gives CDR1 SEHNR, CDR2 FQNEAQ (reference sequence). V shed 3 bases and J shed 4 bases, with 10 bases lying between them. The CDR3 runs 13 residues. The CDR3 DNA reads TGTGCCAGCAGCTTTGCAGCCGGATACGAGCAGTACTTC. The encoded protein is CASSFAAGYEQYF.

The rearrangement joins TRBV15 to TRBJ1-1; D unresolved. The CDR3 is made up of 12 amino acids. Germline V lookup: CDR1 LNHNV, CDR2 YYDKDF (reference sequence). The V end lost 6 bases, the J end lost 5 bases, and 10 bases lay between the germline ends. The CDR3 sequence: CATRGPGTEAFF. DNA for the CDR3: TGTGCCACCAGGGGCCCGGGGACTGAAGCTTTCTTT.

This clonotype was picked up many times. V and J are TRBV5-1 and TRBJ1-2; TRBD1 aligns across 9 bases. The germline V gene has CDR1 SGHRS and CDR2 YFSETQ. Losses at the gene ends were 4 bases for V and 4 bases for J; bases not matched to a gene: 8. The CDR3 sequence is 15 residues long. The CDR3 nucleotides are TGCGCCAGCAGCCCCAGGACAGGGGATTTCTATGGCTACACCTTC. This translates into CASSPRTGDFYGYTF. Drawing the rest from reference TRBV5-1 and TRBJ1-2, the complete variable domain is KAGVTQTPRYLIKTRGQQVTLSCSPISGHRSVSWYQQTPGQGLQFLFEYFSETQRNKGNFPGRFSGRQFSNSRSEMNVSTLELGDSALYLCASSPRTGDFYGYTFGSGTRLTVV.

This rearrangement joins TRBV25-1 to TRBJ2-5, with TRBD1 matching 8 bases. The CDR3 consists of 14 residues. The ends lost 6 bases at V and 6 bases at J; junction bases unmatched: 9. Germline V lookup: CDR1 MGHDK, CDR2 SYGVNS. CDR3 DNA sequence: TGTGCCAGCAGCGCGTCGGGACAGGAAAAGACCCAGTACTTC. It translates to CASSASGQEKTQYF.

In its sample, this clonotype was seen a few times. This chain links TRBV5-4 with TRBJ2-7, with D possibly matching TRBD1 (5 bases). Per the germline V gene, CDR1 is SGHNT and CDR2 is YYREEE (reference sequence). There are 14 residues in the CDR3. Trimming removed 1 base from V and 3 bases from J, with 11 bases in between. CDR3 sequence reads: CASSLRGRDYEQYF. For the CDR3, the DNA is TGTGCCAGCAGCTTGAGGGGCAGGGACTACGAGCAGTACTTC.

This clonotype has a count of ten or more. The chain joins TRBV10-3 to TRBJ2-3, with 7 bases that match TRBD2. J lost 2 bases, V lost 6 bases, and 5 bases had no gene match. CDR1 is ENHRY, CDR2 SYGVKD, per germline. The length of the CDR3 is 14 residues. The CDR3 DNA reads TGTGCCATCAGAGGAGCGGGGCCCACAGATACGCAGTATTTT. Its protein is CAIRGAGPTDTQYF.

This clonotype was detected a few times. J is TRBJ2-7 and V is TRBV14; D is ambiguous. Germline V gene data show CDR1 as SGHDN and CDR2 as FVKESK. The CDR3 contains 13 residues. The ends were cut back, 1 base at V and 3 bases at J, with 7 bases in the middle. The CDR3 DNA is TGTGCCAGCAGCCAAGTCGGGCGCTACGAGCAGTACTTC. Its protein product is CASSQVGRYEQYF.

The table lists this clonotype with many counts. The rearrangement joins TRBV29-1 to TRBJ2-1, with D perhaps matching TRBD1 (6 bases). Germline V lookup: CDR1 SQVTM, CDR2 ANQGSEA. V was trimmed by 7 bases and J by 4 bases, leaving 8 bases between them. CDR3 size: 11 residues. This CDR3 reads CSADSYNEQFF. As DNA, the CDR3 is TGCAGCGCGGACAGTTACAATGAGCAGTTCTTC.

The gene calls are TRBV2 and TRBJ2-1; D is possibly TRBD1 or TRBD2 (5 bases each). This CDR3 comprises 15 residues. V gave up 3 bases and J gave up 5 bases, with 14 bases separating them. Germline CDR1 reads SNHLY; CDR2 reads FYNNEI. The CDR3 bases are TGTGCCAGCAGTGAGGGGCAGGGAGCTCACAATGAGCAGTTCTTC. Translation gives CASSEGQGAHNEQFF.

The gene calls are TRBV15 and TRBJ2-1; perhaps TRBD1 as D (6 bases). Trimming left V 2 bases short and J 4 bases short, with 18 bases between. The length of the CDR3 is 17 residues. CDR1 is LNHNV, CDR2 YYDKDF, per germline (reference sequence). CDR3: CATSRPGGQLLYNEQFF. CDR3 sequence (DNA): TGTGCCACCAGCAGACCGGGCGGACAGCTCCTTTACAATGAGCAGTTCTTC. The entire variable domain, with the rest obtained from reference TRBV15 and TRBJ2-1, is as follows: DAMVIQNPRYQVTQFGKPVTLSCSQTLNHNVMYWYQQKSSQAPKLLFHYYDKDFNNEADTPDNFQSRRPNTSFCFLDIRSPGLGDTAMYLCATSRPGGQLLYNEQFFGPGTRLTVL.

This clonotype occurred once. The CDR3 bases are TGTGCCAGTGGACCTCGAAGCACAGATACGCAGTATTTT. Translation: CASGPRSTDTQYF. The chain joins TRBV6-6 to TRBJ2-3; D is unresolved. Trimming cost V 9 bases and J 0 bases, with 10 bases left between them. The CDR3 loop spans 13 amino acids. The V gene's germline CDR1 is MNHNY and CDR2 SVGAGI (reference sequence).

The chain joins TRBV5-5 to TRBJ1-5; D possibly corresponds to TRBD1 (5 bases). V lost 0 bases and J lost 7, with 14 bases in between. Germline values: CDR1 SGHKS, CDR2 YYEKEE (reference sequence). There are 15 residues in the CDR3. The CDR3 nucleotides are TGTGCCAGCAGCTTGGTCCAGGGTGGTGGGCAGCCCCAGCATTTT. Translation gives CASSLVQGGGQPQHF.

This clonotype was detected a few times. V usage is TRBV14 and J usage is TRBJ2-7; 7 bases line up with TRBD1. V gave up 8 bases and J gave up 2 bases; unmatched junction bases: 6. The germline gives CDR1 SGHDN, CDR2 FVKESK. The CDR3 is made up of 13 amino acids. The CDR3 DNA is TGTGCCAGCGCATTCGGACAGGCCTACGAGCAGTACTTC. Protein sequence: CASAFGQAYEQYF.

This sequence joins TRBV7-9 and TRBJ1-6; D remains ambiguous. The CDR3 is 15 amino acids. Trimming cost V 5 bases and J 7 bases, with 15 bases left between them. Per germline, CDR1 SEHNR and CDR2 FQNEAQ (reference sequence). CDR3 residues: CASSPWSSQNSPLHF. Here the CDR3 DNA reads TGTGCCAGCAGCCCCTGGAGCAGCCAAAATTCACCCCTCCACTTT.

V and J are TRBV7-9 and TRBJ1-2; D not certain. This CDR3 contains 14 residues. V shed 0 bases and J shed 7 bases, with 12 bases lying between them. Germline CDR1 and CDR2: SEHNR and FQNEAQ (reference sequence). CDR3 DNA: TGTGCCAGCAGCTTAGCGACGGCTTCCCCTGGCTACACCTTC. It specifies CASSLATASPGYTF.

The rearrangement joins TRBV7-9 to TRBJ1-6; the D is unclear. V lost 5 bases and J 12 bases, leaving 11 bases between the germline ends. The CDR3 loop spans 12 amino acids. The germline CDR1 and CDR2 sequences are SEHNR and FQNEAQ (reference sequence). In DNA, the CDR3 is TGTGCCAGCAGCGCGTTGAAGCAACCCCTCCACTTT. Translation: CASSALKQPLHF.

This clonotype showed up many times. At one boundary the junction diverges from the germline segment, which might be a read error. This chain uses TRBV20-1 with TRBJ2-1; 8 bases are shared with TRBD2. The V gene's germline CDR1 is DFQATT and CDR2 SNEGSKA (reference sequence). CDR3 length: 15 residues. The CDR3 DNA reads TGCAGTGCTAGAGCAAGCGGGAGCTCCTACAATGGGCAGTTCTTC. It is translated as CSARASGSSYNGQFF.

This chain links TRBV19 with TRBJ2-3; no firm D call. Germline CDR1 reads LNHDA; CDR2 reads SQIVND (reference sequence). The CDR3 consists of 14 residues. Trimming took off 2 bases at V and 2 bases at J, with 8 bases between the two ends. For the CDR3, the DNA is TGTGCCAGTAGTATAAGAGCCCCCACAGATACGCAGTATTTT. This sequence encodes CASSIRAPTDTQYF.